This is a list of T cell receptor beta chains from one sample in a study of T cells in Graves' hyperthyroidism and ophthalmopathy. TCRdb re-called the multiplex PCR reads with MiXCR, one entry per CDR3 protein. The sample lists about 840,000 distinct CDR3 sequences; 38% were seen once. Material: blood. The receptors were gathered from a man younger than 35 with Graves' hyperthyroidism. CDR3s include the opening cysteine and the closing phenylalanine or tryptophan. A D gene is named only where the DNA matches it firmly. Expanded clones are given a class, and other clones once, few, many or no size at all.

size	J	V	D	DNA	CDR3
NA	TRBJ1-1	TRBV3-1	NA	TGTGCCAGCAGCCAAGATGTGCCGATGGGAGCTTTCTTT	CASSQDVPMGAFF
NA	TRBJ2-7	TRBV29-1	NA	TGCAGCGTTGAAGATAGCTCCTCCTACGAGCAGTGCTTC	CSVEDSSSYEQCF
many	TRBJ1-2	TRBV20-1	NA	TGCAGTGCTAGACAGGGCTCGGCCTATGGCTACACCTTC	CSARQGSAYGYTF
NA	TRBJ1-4	TRBV5-1	NA	TGCGCCAGCAGCTTGGAGATACCAACTAATGAAAAACTGTTTTTT	CASSLEIPTNEKLFF
many	TRBJ2-2	TRBV13	NA	TGTGCCAGCAGCTTACCGGAGAACACCGGGGAGCTGTTTTTT	CASSLPENTGELFF
many	TRBJ2-7	TRBV5-1	NA	TGTGCCAGCAGTTCTCAGGGTGGCGAGCAGTACTTC	CASSSQGGEQYF
NA	TRBJ1-5	TRBV5-6	NA	TGTGCCAGCAGCTTGTGGCGGGGGGCGCGTCAGCCCCAGCATTTT	CASSLWRGARQPQHF
NA	TRBJ1-1	TRBV20-1	NA	TGCAGTGCTAGAGATCACAGGGAGAACACTGAAGCTTTCTTT	CSARDHRENTEAFF
NA	TRBJ1-5	TRBV10-3	NA	TGTGCCATCAGTGAGTCGAATTCGGACGGGCCCAATCAGCCCCAGCATTTT	CAISESNSDGPNQPQHF
few	TRBJ1-2	TRBV3-1	NA	TGTGCCAGCAGCCAAGGAAGGACATTCTATGGCTACACCTTC	CASSQGRTFYGYTF
NA	TRBJ1-3	TRBV5-1	TRBD1	TGCGCCAGCAGCCCTAATGACAGGGTCCCAGGAAACACCATATATTTT	CASSPNDRVPGNTIYF
NA	TRBJ1-1	TRBV12-3/TRBV12-4	NA	TGTGCCAGCAGTTTATTATCGGGTTCTGAAGCTTTCTTT	CASSLLSGSEAFF
few	TRBJ2-2	TRBV20-1	NA	TGCAGTGCTCTCGAGAGATCGAACACCGGGGAGCTGTTTTTT	CSALERSNTGELFF
NA	TRBJ1-1	TRBV20-1	TRBD1	TGCAGAGTACAGGGGTTAGACACTGAAGCTTTCTTT	CRVQGLDTEAFF
NA	TRBJ1-6	TRBV6-2/TRBV6-3	TRBD1	TGTGCCAGCAGCCTACTCGGGACAGTCTATAATTCACCCCTCCACTTT	CASSLLGTVYNSPLHF
NA	TRBJ2-6	TRBV12-3/TRBV12-4	TRBD1	TGTGCCAGCAGGCCGACAGGGGAAGTCGCTGGGGCCAACGTCCTGACTTTC	CASRPTGEVAGANVLTF
NA	TRBJ1-2	TRBV10-3	TRBD1	TGTGCCATCAGTGAGGGGCAGGGGGAGGACTATGGCTACACCTTC	CAISEGQGEDYGYTF
NA	TRBJ1-2	TRBV20-1	TRBD1	TGCAGTGCTAGAGAGTTCGGGACAGGGGACCGTAACTATGGCTACACCTTC	CSAREFGTGDRNYGYTF
NA	TRBJ2-7	TRBV20-1	TRBD2	TGCAGTGCTAGAGAGGGGGGGTCCTACTACGAGCAGTACTTC	CSAREGGSYYEQYF
many	TRBJ1-1	TRBV7-3	NA	TGTGCCAGCAGGGGGCCTATGAACACTGAAGCTTTCTTT	CASRGPMNTEAFF
many	TRBJ2-7	TRBV5-1	TRBD1	TGCGCCAGCAGCGCTATAGGACAGGGGGCCGGATACGAGCAGTACTTC	CASSAIGQGAGYEQYF
few	TRBJ1-2	TRBV12-3/TRBV12-4	NA	TGTGCCAGCAGTTTTGGAACAGGGAATGGCTACACCTTC	CASSFGTGNGYTF
few	TRBJ1-2	TRBV5-5	TRBD1	TGTGCCAGCAGCGATTTGACAGGGGGCTTTGGCTACACCTTC	CASSDLTGGFGYTF
NA	TRBJ2-3	TRBV29-1	NA	TGCACCCAAAGGGCAGATACGCAGTATTTT	CTQRADTQYF
NA	TRBJ2-2	TRBV7-6	TRBD2	TGTGCCAGCAGCCAAGATTTGGAGCGGGGCCTACGGCTGTTTTTT	CASSQDLERGLRLFF
many	TRBJ1-2	TRBV2	NA	TGTGCCAGCAAAATAGCGGGGGGCTTAGGAGGCTACACCTTC	CASKIAGGLGGYTF
NA	TRBJ2-2	TRBV7-2	TRBD2	TGCGCCAGCAGCCAGAGTATAGCGGGGGGCACCGGGGAGCTGTTTTTT	CASSQSIAGGTGELFF
many	TRBJ1-1	TRBV9	NA	TGTGCCAGCAGCCGTATCATGAACACTGAAGCTTTCTTT	CASSRIMNTEAFF
NA	TRBJ2-7	TRBV29-1	TRBD2	TGCAGCGTGACGGGACTAGCCGGCTACGAGCAGTACTTC	CSVTGLAGYEQYF
few	TRBJ1-1	TRBV7-9	NA	TGTGCCAGCAGCGGTGGGGTCATGAACACTGAAGCTTTCTTT	CASSGGVMNTEAFF
few	TRBJ1-2	TRBV5-1	TRBD1	TGTGCCAGCAGTTTTGCAGGGGGCAACTATGGCTACACCTTC	CASSFAGGNYGYTF
few	TRBJ2-5	TRBV7-9	NA	TGTGCCAGCAGCTTTTACGAGAGACCCGAGACCCAGTACTTC	CASSFYERPETQYF
few	TRBJ1-3	TRBV5-5	NA	TGCGCCAGCAGCATGGACTCTCCCCCTGGAAACACCATATATTTT	CASSMDSPPGNTIYF
NA	TRBJ2-7	TRBV4-1	NA	TGCGCCAGCAGCCAAGATCGTGGGGTCAGCGGCGAGCAGTACTTC	CASSQDRGVSGEQYF
few	TRBJ2-7	TRBV5-1	TRBD1	TGCGCCAGCAGCTTGGAGGACAGGTCTCCCTACGAGCAGTACTTC	CASSLEDRSPYEQYF
NA	TRBJ2-5	TRBV7-8	TRBD2	TGTGCCAGCAGCTTAGCGCCCGGGACTAGCGGGGGAGAGACCCAGTACTTC	CASSLAPGTSGGETQYF
NA	TRBJ2-7	TRBV10-2	NA	TGCGCCAGCAGTGAGTCGATCGGCAGGGGCGAGCAGTACTTC	CASSESIGRGEQYF
few	TRBJ2-7	TRBV7-9	NA	TGCGCCAGCAGTCGCTACGCCTACGAGCAGTACTTC	CASSRYAYEQYF
NA	TRBJ1-1	TRBV6-6	NA	TGTACTACCGGGTCAGCTATGAACACTGAAGCTTTCTTT	CTTGSAMNTEAFF
NA	TRBJ2-5	TRBV25-1	TRBD2	TGTACCAGCGGGGAGGGGGAGACCCAGTACTTC	CTSGEGETQYF